The T cell receptor (beta chain) described here comes from a study of T-cell reconstitution after alpha-beta-depleted transplantation in children. Many counts were recorded for this clonotype. Germline CDR1 is MGHRA and CDR2 is YSYEKL. The ends were cut back, 0 bases at V and 7 bases at J, with 15 bases in the middle. The CDR3 runs to 15 residues. Library preparation (for TCRbeta) was performed with unique molecular identifiers. Via MiXCR, TCRdb re-called the PCR reads, giving one row per CDR3 protein. Of roughly 350,000 distinct CDR3 sequences listed, 10% were seen once; the top ten hold 2% to 3%. The specimen comprised PBMCs from the stem cell graft donor, sampled from the stem cell graft. The sequence derives from a human donor who donated a stem cell graft to a child with acute lymphoblastic leukemia. The rearrangement joins TRBV4-1 to TRBJ1-2; D not certain. CDR3 bases: TGCGCCAGCAGCCAAGAAAGGGCTTCGGGGTCTGGCTACACCTTC. Encoded protein: CASSQERASGSGYTF.